The 27 T cell receptor beta chains reported below all come from one sample, sequenced in a study of CD8+CD57+ T cells in acquired aplastic anemia. TCR beta VDJ and CDR3 profiles were obtained from a genomic DNA template. One entry per CDR3 protein results from TCRdb running MiXCR on the reads. Found here are about 260,000 distinct CDR3 sequences, roughly 82% of them singletons; the top ten hold around 40%. An expansion of CD8+CD57+ cells by flow cytometry had been shown in patients chosen for sequencing. The specimen was sorted CD4+, CD8+, or CD8+CD57+ T cells (not recorded which) from PBMCs. The receptors come from a human donor with aplastic anemia.

The chain is built from TRBV7-8 and TRBJ1-2, with D unresolved. The CDR3 contains 15 residues. Trimming left V 3 bases short and J 14 bases short, with 25 bases between. Per the germline V gene, CDR1 is SGHVS and CDR2 is FQNEAQ. CDR3 nucleotides: TGTGCCAGCAGCTTCGCGGGAGATCCCGAGTCGCAGTATACCTTC. Translation gives CASSFAGDPESQYTF.

V gene TRBV7-3 combines with J gene TRBJ2-7; 8 bases are shared with TRBD1. The germline gives CDR1 SGHTA, CDR2 FQGTGA. CDR3 length: 15 residues. With V trimmed by 2 bases and J by 13 bases, 16 bases remained unmatched. In DNA form, the CDR3 reads TGTGCCAGCAGCTTATCGGGACAGGTATACCTCCACTATTACGTC. Its translation: CASSLSGQVYLHYYV.

Concerning this clonotype itself: In this CDR3 the conserved last residue, phenylalanine or tryptophan, is missing, so a read error is likely. The DNA is left out, because the CDR3 cannot be placed on it with certainty; the CDR3 is given as TCRdb lists it. The genes are TRBV7-2 and TRBJ2-4; TRBD2, the table's D call, was not compared with the DNA. The CDR3 has 12 residues if both end residues are counted. Germline CDR1 is SGHTA and CDR2 is FQGNSA. The CDR3 loop reads CASGGAGNLHSY.

The V gene is TRBV2, the J gene TRBJ2-7, with 7 bases matching TRBD1. From germline, CDR1 is SNHLY and CDR2 FYNNEI. The CDR3 totals 16 residues. V was clipped by 6 bases and J by 11 bases; unmatched bases: 22. For the CDR3, the DNA is TGTGCCAGCAGCCAAGACAGGGCACATCAAGCTTACGTGGAGTACGTC. This sequence encodes CASSQDRAHQAYVEYV.

A few counts support this clonotype. The chain has TRBV2 and TRBJ2-1, with D unresolved. From germline, CDR1 is SNHLY and CDR2 FYNNEI. Between the trimmed V and J ends, which lost 8 bases and 7 bases, there was a span of 18 bases. The CDR3 consists of 14 residues. CDR3 in amino acids: CASGPASFYNEQFF. The CDR3 DNA reads TGTGCCAGCGGTCCGGCGTCCTTCTATAATGAGCAGTTCTTC.

This chain links TRBV7-2 with TRBJ2-3; possibly TRBD1 or TRBD2 for D (6 bases each). Trimming removed 8 bases from V and 11 bases from J, with 20 bases in between. The CDR3 loop spans 13 amino acids. Germline CDR1 SGHTA, CDR2 FQGNSA. CDR3 nucleotides: TGTGCCAGCGGGGACGGGGGCAGGGAGATGCAGTATTTT. Translation: CASGDGGREMQYF.

The genes are TRBV29-1 and TRBJ2-1, with D perhaps matching TRBD1 (5 bases). The germline V gene encodes CDR1 SQVTM and CDR2 ANQGSEA. This CDR3 has 14 residues. V was trimmed by 6 bases and J by 2 bases, leaving 14 bases between them. In nucleotides, the CDR3 is TGCAGCGTCAACGGAGCCAGGGCCTACAATGAGCAGTTCTTC. Translated, it gives CSVNGARAYNEQFF.

CDR3 sequence: CASSLGGGNDQDEQFF. The DNA for the CDR3 is TGTGCCAGCAGTCTGGGGGGCGGAAACGATCAGGATGAGCAGTTCTTC. The chain recombines TRBV6-1 with TRBJ2-1; TRBD1 or TRBD2 may be the D gene (6 bases each). The CDR3 has 16 amino acids. Germline CDR1 reads MNHNS; CDR2 reads SASEGT. V lost 5 bases and J lost 8, with 22 bases in between.

The chain employs TRBV7-8 and TRBJ1-2; the match to TRBD1 covers 7 bases. Germline CDR1 and CDR2: SGHVS and FQNEAQ. Losses at the gene ends were 3 bases for V and 9 bases for J; bases not matched to a gene: 16. The CDR3 runs to 16 residues. DNA for the CDR3: TGTGCCAGCAGCTTTGATCCAGACGGGACAGTCCTTTGCTACACCTTC. Its protein product is CASSFDPDGTVLCYTF.

The V and J genes are TRBV9 and TRBJ2-1; D is perhaps TRBD1 or TRBD2 (6 bases each). Trimming removed 4 bases from V and 1 base from J, with 12 bases in between. Per the germline V gene, CDR1 is SGDLS and CDR2 is YYNGEE. This CDR3 region has 15 residues. Here the CDR3 DNA reads TGTGCCAGCAGCATAGCGGACAGATCCTACAATGAGCAGTTCTTC. Protein sequence: CASSIADRSYNEQFF.

V usage is TRBV7-8 and J usage is TRBJ2-3; the D gene is possibly TRBD1 (6 bases). The CDR3 length is 16 residues. V lost 2 bases and J 12 bases, leaving 24 bases between the germline ends. From germline, CDR1 is SGHVS and CDR2 FQNEAQ. Here the CDR3 reads CASSLRVGGDTDNQYF. The CDR3 nucleotides are TGTGCCAGCAGCTTACGGGTAGGGGGTGATACAGATAATCAGTATTTT. The whole variable domain, filled in from reference TRBV7-8 and TRBJ2-3, reads GAGVSQSPRYKVAKRGQDVALRCDPISGHVSLFWYQQALGQGPEFLTYFQNEAQLDKSGLPSDRFFAERPEGSVSTLKIQRTQQEDSAVYLCASSLRVGGDTDNQYFGPGTRLTVL.

This sequence joins TRBV9 and TRBJ1-1; D unresolved. V shed 5 bases and J shed 6 bases, with 14 bases lying between them. Germline V gene sequence: CDR1 SGDLS, CDR2 YYNGEE. CDR3 length: 13 amino acids. The CDR3 nucleotides read TGTGCCAGCAGTGAGACGATGATATCTGAAGCTTTCTTT. This gives the protein CASSETMISEAFF.

The chain employs TRBV7-3 and TRBJ2-5, with no clear D. V gave up 2 bases and J gave up 14 bases, with 24 bases separating them. The CDR3 spans 15 residues. From germline, CDR1 is SGHTA and CDR2 FQGTGA. The CDR3 reads CASSLSGGAKDEAYF. The DNA for the CDR3 is TGTGCCAGCAGCTTATCCGGCGGAGCGAAAGATGAAGCTTACTTC. The variable domain in full, completed from reference TRBV7-3 and TRBJ2-5, reads GAGVSQTPSNKVTEKGKYVELRCDPISGHTALYWYRQSLGQGPEFLIYFQGTGAADDSGLPNDRFFAVRPEGSVSTLKIQRTERGDSAVYLCASSLSGGAKDEAYFGPGTRLLVL.

In its sample, this clonotype was seen once. At one boundary the junction diverges from the germline segment, which might be a read error. The chain combines TRBV29-1 with TRBJ2-3; a possible D gene is TRBD1 (6 bases). This CDR3 has 11 amino acids. Germline V CDR1 and CDR2: SQVTM, ANQGSEA. The CDR3 DNA follows: TGCAGCGAGGAGAGGACAGAGGGGCAGTACTTT. This sequence encodes CSEERTEGQYF.

This clonotype was observed a single time. The chain recombines TRBV7-9 with TRBJ1-2; D gene ambiguous. The length of the CDR3 is 15 residues. V was shortened by 6 bases and J by 14 bases, with 28 bases between the two germline ends. CDR1 and CDR2 from the germline V gene are SEHNR and FQNEAQ (reference sequence). The CDR3 spells CASSQTAGSTDTQTF. The CDR3 DNA is TGTGCCAGCAGTCAAACGGCGGGCTCCACAGATACCCAGACCTTC. Drawing the rest from reference TRBV7-9 and TRBJ1-2, the complete variable domain is DTGVSQNPRHKITKRGQNVTFRCDPISEHNRLYWYRQTLGQGPEFLTYFQNEAQLEKSRLLSDRFSAERPKGSFSTLEIQRTEQGDSAMYLCASSQTAGSTDTQTFGSGTRLTVV.

V gene TRBV9 combines with J gene TRBJ2-1; D not certain. CDR1 is SGDLS, CDR2 YYNGEE, per germline. The length of the CDR3 is 15 residues. Trimming took off 3 bases at V and 14 bases at J, with 24 bases between the two ends. The CDR3 region is CASSAGADAKYFEFF. The CDR3 region has the DNA TGTGCCAGCAGCGCGGGCGCGGATGCGAAGTATTTTGAGTTCTTC.

The chain couples TRBV7-9 to TRBJ2-7; D may be TRBD2 (7 bases). The CDR3 runs 14 residues. Germline V gene data show CDR1 as SEHNR and CDR2 as FQNEAQ (reference sequence). Trimming cost V 5 bases and J 7 bases, with 18 bases left between them. The CDR3 loop is CASSLQGGAGEQYF. The CDR3 DNA reads TGTGCCAGCAGCCTACAAGGGGGGGCCGGGGAGCAGTACTTC.

There are a few counts of this clonotype. J is TRBJ1-6 and V is TRBV10-3; 8 bases fit TRBD1. The CDR3 has 13 residues. The J segment lost 9 bases and the V segment lost 4 bases, leaving 2 bases of the junction unmatched. Germline assignment: CDR1 ENHRY and CDR2 SYGVKD. The CDR3 sequence: CAISGTGGSPLHF. The CDR3 nucleotides read TGTGCCATCAGTGGCACAGGGGGTTCACCCCTCCACTTT.

As to this clonotype: A read error may account for a junction end that differs from germline. The rearrangement joins TRBV7-8 to TRBJ1-2; D gene uncertain. Looked up from germline, CDR1 is SGHVS and CDR2 is FQNEAQ. This CDR3 contains 16 residues. The CDR3 region is CASSSRGRALAYCYTF. The CDR3 nucleotides are TGTGCCAGCAGCTCACGGGGAAGGGCCTTGGCCTATTGCTACACCTTC.

This chain connects TRBV9 to TRBJ2-7; TRBD2 might be the D (5 bases). The CDR3 sequence is 11 residues long. Germline V gives CDR1 SGDLS, CDR2 YYNGEE. Trimming stripped 7 bases from V and 2 bases from J, with 7 bases between. This chain's CDR3 is CASGGAYEQYF. CDR3 bases: TGTGCCAGCGGAGGAGCCTACGAGCAGTACTTC. Full variable domain (outside the CDR3, taken from reference TRBV9 and TRBJ2-7): DSGVTQTPKHLITATGQRVTLRCSPRSGDLSVYWYQQSLDQGLQFLIQYYNGEERAKGNILERFSAQQFPDLHSELNLSSLELGDSALYFCASGGAYEQYFGPGTRLTVT.

This sequence joins TRBV5-4 and TRBJ1-5; the D is unclear. The V and J ends lost 4 bases and 6 bases respectively, with 17 bases between them. The CDR3 is 15 residues long. Germline V gene lookup returns CDR1 SGHNT and CDR2 YYREEE (reference sequence). CDR3 nucleotides: TGTGCCAGCAGCCAACCGGGATTAGGACGTCAGCCCCAGCATTTT. It encodes CASSQPGLGRQPQHF.

The J gene is TRBJ2-1, the V gene TRBV7-8; the match to TRBD2 covers 9 bases. The CDR3 sequence is 16 residues long. Germline V gene sequence: CDR1 SGHVS, CDR2 FQNEAQ. The V and J ends lost 3 bases and 12 bases, in that order; junction bases with no gene match: 15. The CDR3 sequence: CASSFERSGGYVGQFF. CDR3 DNA sequence: TGTGCCAGCAGCTTTGAAAGAAGCGGGGGGTACGTCGGGCAGTTCTTC.

Points on this clonotype: The conserved phenylalanine or tryptophan is not found at the CDR3 terminus, so this likely reflects a read error. It is unclear where the CDR3 begins or ends on the DNA, so no DNA is shown, and the CDR3 is as TCRdb lists it. The V call is TRBV2, the J call TRBJ2-3; the DNA was not compared with TRBD1, the D call given in the table. Germline CDR1 and CDR2: SNHLY and FYNNEI. The CDR3 is 15 residues long, counting both termini. This chain's CDR3 is CASGDGGTDTQNLGP.

This clonotype occurred once. Sequence at one end of the junction differs from germline and may be a read error. V is TRBV9 and J is TRBJ1-2; possible D gene TRBD1, 5 bases. Germline V gives CDR1 SGDLS, CDR2 YYNGEE. The CDR3 spans 13 residues. The CDR3 DNA reads as TGTGCCAGCAGCGCTGATGGGGGAGGTGCCTACTCCTTC. As protein: CASSADGGGAYSF.

Regarding this clonotype: Sequence at one end of the junction differs from germline and may be a read error. This chain uses TRBV7-8 with TRBJ2-3; 11 bases fit TRBD2. Germline CDR1 SGHVS, CDR2 FQNEAQ. The CDR3 loop spans 15 amino acids. CDR3 sequence (DNA): TGTGCCAGCAGCGTAGCGGGAGGGCGCAATAATCAGCATTATTTT. Translated, it gives CASSVAGGRNNQHYF.

About this clonotype itself: A read error may account for a junction end that differs from germline. This chain joins TRBV15 and TRBJ2-5, with D maybe TRBD1 (6 bases). Germline values: CDR1 LNHNV, CDR2 YYDKDF (reference sequence). CDR3 size: 14 residues. The CDR3 sequence: CATSRHREREAQYF. The CDR3 DNA sequence: TGTGCCACCAGCAGACACAGGGAGCGAGAGGCCCAGTACTTC. Complete variable domain (other parts from reference TRBV15 and TRBJ2-5): DAMVIQNPRYQVTQFGKPVTLSCSQTLNHNVMYWYQQKSSQAPKLLFHYYDKDFNNEADTPDNFQSRRPNTSFCFLDIRSPGLGDTAMYLCATSRHREREAQYFGPGTRLLVL.

The chain carries TRBV2 and TRBJ2-3; 9 bases match TRBD1. Trimming cost V 6 bases and J 4 bases; bases outside gene matches: 8. The CDR3 contains 15 residues. CDR1 and CDR2 from the germline V gene are SNHLY and FYNNEI. The CDR3 coding sequence is TGTGCCAGCAGGGCAACAGGGGGCGACGCAGATACGCAGTATTTT. Residues: CASRATGGDADTQYF.